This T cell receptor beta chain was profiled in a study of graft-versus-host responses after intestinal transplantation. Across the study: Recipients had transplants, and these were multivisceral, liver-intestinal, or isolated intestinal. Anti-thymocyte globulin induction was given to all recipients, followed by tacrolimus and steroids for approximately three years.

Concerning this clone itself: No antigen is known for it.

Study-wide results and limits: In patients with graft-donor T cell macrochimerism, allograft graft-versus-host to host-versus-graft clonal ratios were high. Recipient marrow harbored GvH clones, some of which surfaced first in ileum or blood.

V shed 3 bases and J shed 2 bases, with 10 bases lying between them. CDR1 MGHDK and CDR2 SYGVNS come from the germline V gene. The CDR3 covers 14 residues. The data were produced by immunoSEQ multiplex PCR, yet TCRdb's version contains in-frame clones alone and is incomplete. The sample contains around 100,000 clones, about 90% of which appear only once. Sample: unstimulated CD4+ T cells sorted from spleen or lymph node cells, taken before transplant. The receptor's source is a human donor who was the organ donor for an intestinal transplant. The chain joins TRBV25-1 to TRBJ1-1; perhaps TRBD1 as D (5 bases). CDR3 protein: CASSDPDSNTEAFF. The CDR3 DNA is TGTGCCAGCAGTGATCCTGACAGTAACACTGAAGCTTTCTTT.